These T cell receptor beta chains were read from a single sample in a study of CD8 T cells in Susac syndrome. TCRdb analysed the immunoSEQ multiplex PCR reads with MiXCR anew, one entry per CDR3 protein. This table holds fewer than 90,000 distinct CDR3 sequences, 94% found once. The source material was CD8+ T cells from PBMCs. Receptor source: a human donor with Susac syndrome. Both conserved end residues are part of each CDR3. Fields, in order: J gene, D gene, clone size, V gene, CDR3 DNA, CDR3 protein. The D gene is left open where the match is weak. Size is omitted from some rows. Given values are once, few, many or a class for expanded clones.

>TRBJ2-3|TRBD2|.|TRBV7-9
TGTGCCAGCAGCTCCGCCCCCCGGGGAGGGGGCACAGATACGCAGTATTTT
CASSSAPRGGGTDTQYF
>TRBJ2-3|.|.|TRBV9
TGTGCCAGCAGCGCCTCCGGATCAGATACGCAGTATTTT
CASSASGSDTQYF
>TRBJ2-7|.|once|TRBV6-2/TRBV6-3
TGTGCCAGCAAGGGGGGGGTCTCCTACGAGCAGTACTTC
CASKGGVSYEQYF
>TRBJ2-1|TRBD1|.|TRBV4-3
TGCGCCAGCAGCCACCCCCCGGAGGGAGACAGGGGAATGGATGAGCAGTTCTTC
CASSHPPEGDRGMDEQFF
>TRBJ2-2|TRBD2|.|TRBV4-3
TGCGCCAGCAGCCAAGATACAGGACTAGCGTCGGTCGGGGAGCTGTTTTTT
CASSQDTGLASVGELFF
>TRBJ2-1|.|.|TRBV9
TGTGCCAGCAGCGTAGTACCGACACCCTACAATGAGCAGTTCTTC
CASSVVPTPYNEQFF
>TRBJ1-5|.|once|TRBV18
TGTGCCAGCTCACTGTGGGGCAATCAGCCCCAGCATTTT
CASSLWGNQPQHF
>TRBJ2-6|.|.|TRBV4-1
TGCGCCAGCAGCCAGGACGGTAGCTCTGGGGCCAACGTCCTGACTTTC
CASSQDGSSGANVLTF
>TRBJ1-1|.|once|TRBV7-9
TGTGCCAGCAGCTTAGGGGAGCTCCACGAAGCTTTCTTT
CASSLGELHEAFF
>TRBJ2-7|.|.|TRBV6-5
TGTGCCAGCAGTTACCGCCCGCAGGTCGAGCAGTACTTC
CASSYRPQVEQYF
>TRBJ2-6|.|.|TRBV12-3/TRBV12-4
TGTGCCAGCAGTATGACTATGGCTGGGGCCAACGTCCTGACTTTC
CASSMTMAGANVLTF
>TRBJ1-2|.|once|TRBV25-1
TGTGCCAGCAGTGAAATCGGTGGCTACACCTTC
CASSEIGGYTF
>TRBJ2-7|TRBD1|.|TRBV7-9
TGTGCCAGCAGCACGGGACAGGGCCTCGAGCAGTACTTC
CASSTGQGLEQYF
>TRBJ2-3|.|.|TRBV2
TGTGCCTCCCAGGCCGTGACAGGAGGGACAGATACGCAGTATTTT
CASQAVTGGTDTQYF
>TRBJ2-5|.|.|TRBV19
TGTGCCAGTAGTATTGGATACAGGGATGAACAAGAGACCCAGTACTTC
CASSIGYRDEQETQYF
>TRBJ2-1|TRBD1|.|TRBV4-3
TGCGCCAGCAGCCAAGGAAAAGTCGGTTCCGGGCAGGGGGTCAATGAGCAGTTCTTC
CASSQGKVGSGQGVNEQFF
>TRBJ2-7|.|.|TRBV7-6
TGTGCCAGCAGCGAGGGGCTCTACAGGACTTGGTCCTACGAGCAGTACTTC
CASSEGLYRTWSYEQYF
>TRBJ2-7|.|.|TRBV23-1
TGCGCCAGCAGTCAATCTAGTCAACACGAGCAGTACTTC
CASSQSSQHEQYF
>TRBJ2-5|.|once|TRBV4-2
TGTGCCAGCAGCCAAGAAAGGCTAGCGCTCCAAGAGACCCAGTACTTC
CASSQERLALQETQYF
>TRBJ2-7|.|.|TRBV3-1
TGTGCCAGCAGCCAAGAGGTGGGCCAGGGGAGAGGGAACGAGCAGTACTTC
CASSQEVGQGRGNEQYF
>TRBJ2-1|TRBD1|.|TRBV30
TGTGCCTGGAGGGCCGGGACAGGGGGCCTGAATGAGCAGTTCTTC
CAWRAGTGGLNEQFF
>TRBJ2-5|.|.|TRBV4-3
TGCGCCAGCAGCCAAGAGTGGACACCGGTTGGAACCCAGTACTTC
CASSQEWTPVGTQYF
>TRBJ2-4|.|.|TRBV7-2
TGTGCCAGCAGCTTGGAAGGGACCACCTTAAACATTCAGTACTTC
CASSLEGTTLNIQYF
>TRBJ1-5|TRBD1|.|TRBV27
TGTGCCAGCAGTCCTGGGACAGGGAGTCAGCCCCAGCATTTT
CASSPGTGSQPQHF
>TRBJ1-2|.|.|TRBV19
TGTGCCAGTACTTCAAGGAGCTATGGCTACACCTTC
CASTSRSYGYTF
>TRBJ2-3|.|.|TRBV14
TGTGCCAGCAGCCAAGAGCTCCGCCTAGAAGGAGATACGCAGTATTTT
CASSQELRLEGDTQYF
>TRBJ2-7|TRBD2|.|TRBV20-1
TGCAGTGCTCCTAAAGAAGGCAGCGGGGAGTACGAGCAGTACTTC
CSAPKEGSGEYEQYF
>TRBJ2-7|.|once|TRBV27
TGTGCCAGCACCCCGCAAAACGGGGGCGAGTGGTACTTC
CASTPQNGGEWYF
>TRBJ2-1|.|.|TRBV2
TGTGCCAGCAGTGAAGCGGTAAGAGTTTGGGATGGCAATGAGCAGTTCTTC
CASSEAVRVWDGNEQFF
>TRBJ2-1|TRBD2|.|TRBV9
TGTGCCAGCAGCGTCTTAGCGGGAGGCATTGGGAAATATGGTGAGCAGTTCTTC
CASSVLAGGIGKYGEQFF
>TRBJ1-4|.|.|TRBV12-3/TRBV12-4
TGTGCCAGCAGAAGCCGGGGGGGACGTGAAAAACTGTTTTTT
CASRSRGGREKLFF
>TRBJ1-2|.|once|TRBV7-9
TGTGCCAGCAGCATAGGAGCCCCAGGGTCCGGCTACACCTTC
CASSIGAPGSGYTF
>TRBJ2-5|TRBD1|.|TRBV6-5
TGTGCCAGCAGTTACCTTGGGACAGGGTTCTTCGAGACCCAGTACTTC
CASSYLGTGFFETQYF
>TRBJ2-1|TRBD2|once|TRBV9
TGTGCCAGCAACACCGGGACTACCCACAATGAGCAGTTCTTC
CASNTGTTHNEQFF
>TRBJ2-1|.|.|TRBV7-8
TGTGCCAGCAGCTTACGGGCAGGAGAGCAGTTCTTC
CASSLRAGEQFF
>TRBJ1-1|.|.|TRBV30
TGTGCCTGGAGTCATGGGGGGTACACTGAAGCTTTCTTT
CAWSHGGYTEAFF
>TRBJ2-5|.|.|TRBV29-1
TGCAGCGTTGACGTGGAACAAGAGACCCAGTACTTC
CSVDVEQETQYF
>TRBJ2-7|TRBD2|.|TRBV28
TGTGCCAGCAGTTCGACTAGCGGGAGTCCCTACGAGCAGTACTTC
CASSSTSGSPYEQYF
>TRBJ2-7|TRBD2|.|TRBV9
TGTGCCAGCAGCGTAGAAGGAGGGCGGGAGGGCCGCGACGAGCAGTACTTC
CASSVEGGREGRDEQYF
>TRBJ2-1|TRBD2|.|TRBV7-9
TGTGCCTCGCCGGGAGGCCCCTACAATGAGCAGTTCTTC
CASPGGPYNEQFF
>TRBJ2-5|.|.|TRBV27
TGTGCCAGCAGTTTAATGAGCGGCCAAGAGGAGACCCAGTACTTC
CASSLMSGQEETQYF
>TRBJ2-1|.|.|TRBV20-1
TGCAGTGCACCCCTAGCGAGGGACTACAATGAGCAGTTCTTC
CSAPLARDYNEQFF
>TRBJ2-7|.|.|TRBV12-3/TRBV12-4
TGTGCCAGCAGTTTAGGTCCCCACTACGAGCAGTACTTC
CASSLGPHYEQYF